This T cell receptor (beta chain) was documented in a study of radiation and T cells in renal cell carcinoma. Study-wide results and caveats: In blood, top tumor clones expanded by 2 weeks, shrinking by 4. Without pretreatment biopsies, baseline tumor clonotype presence was undetermined.

Details on this clone: Its antigen is currently unknown.

Germline V gene sequence: CDR1 SEHNR, CDR2 FQNEAQ (reference sequence). The CDR3 contains 14 residues. V was clipped by 5 bases and J by 2 bases, with 12 bases between them. This sample's time point: blood 4 weeks post-SBRT, at nephrectomy. Treatment of the sample: 15 Gy SBRT to primary tumor, nephrectomy 4 weeks later. Nephrectomy followed 15 Gy stereotactic body radiation by 4 weeks. Clear cell pathology was present in this patient's renal cell carcinoma. Sequenced by immunoSEQ multiplex PCR; TCRdb stores in-frame clones only, minus some. The sample yields 97,000 or so clones, approximately 80% seen once.

This receptor was identified in a man between 60 and 70 years old with renal cell carcinoma. Specimen: blood, collected from a patient whose treatment included radiotherapy and nephrectomy. The V and J genes are TRBV7-9 and TRBJ1-1; D gene uncertain. The CDR3 sequence is CASSKRAVNTEAFF. Written as DNA, the CDR3 is TGTGCCAGCAGCAAAAGGGCAGTTAACACTGAAGCTTTCTTT.